This TCR beta chain was profiled in a study of blood T cells in healthy people across ages. Study-level background: Template switching captured about one barcoded beta molecule per two T cells.

Findings and limits, study-wide: The study lacked donor CMV status, which possibly confounded expanded clonotype changes.

For the second PCR, which ran for roughly 6 to 11 cycles, a sample-barcoded 5' primer and a J-beta primer mix were used. Researchers report that a template-switch adaptor with 12 random nucleotides tagged each cDNA molecule. TCRdb used MiXCR to reprocess the 5' RACE reads, holding one entry per CDR3 protein. The sample contains about 1.6 million distinct CDR3 sequences, roughly 32% of which appear only once. Regarding this clonotype: The antigen is undetermined.

The clonotype comes from a woman aged 25 to 39 in good health. Sequencing input: blood.

This CDR3 reads CSASQPAGSNEKLFF. The CDR3 bases are TGCAGTGCTAGCCAACCGGCGGGCTCTAATGAAAAACTGTTTTTT. The rearrangement uses TRBV20-1 and TRBJ1-4; D remains ambiguous. V was cut by 3 bases and J by 3 bases, with 14 bases left in between. Germline CDR1 and CDR2: DFQATT and SNEGSKA (reference sequence). This CDR3 spans 15 amino acids.